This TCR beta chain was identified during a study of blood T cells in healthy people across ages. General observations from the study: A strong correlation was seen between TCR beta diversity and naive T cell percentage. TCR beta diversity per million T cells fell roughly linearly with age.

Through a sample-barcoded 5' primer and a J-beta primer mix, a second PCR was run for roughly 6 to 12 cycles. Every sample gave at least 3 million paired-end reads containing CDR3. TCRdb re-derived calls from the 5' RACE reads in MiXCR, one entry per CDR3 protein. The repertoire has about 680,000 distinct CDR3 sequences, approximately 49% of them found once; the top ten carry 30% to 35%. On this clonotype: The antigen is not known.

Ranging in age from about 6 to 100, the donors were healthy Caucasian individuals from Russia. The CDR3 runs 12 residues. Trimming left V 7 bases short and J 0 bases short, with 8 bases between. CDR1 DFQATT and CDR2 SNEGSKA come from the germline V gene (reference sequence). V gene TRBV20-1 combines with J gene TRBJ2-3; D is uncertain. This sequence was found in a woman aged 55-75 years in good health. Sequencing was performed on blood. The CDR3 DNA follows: TGCAGTGGGGGTCCTAGCACAGATACGCAGTATTTT. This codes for CSGGPSTDTQYF.